The 13 T cell receptor beta chains below all came from one sample that was sequenced in a study of shared clonotypes between healthy human individuals (TCRdb year 2020). Library preparation used the immunoSEQ multiplex PCR assay. TCRdb mirrors the immuneACCESS table, restricted to in-frame sequences. Some clones are absent from its copies; in checked studies, under half trace to an unresolved V gene, and the reason for the others is unknown. The sample records hundreds of thousands of clones, 55% to 85% of which are singletons. The ten largest account for 1.5% to 2% of the sample. The sequenced material came from memory CD4+ T cells sorted from blood. The cell subset or site label for this specimen denotes: CD45RA-negative fraction. The receptors shown here come from a woman in her twenties or thirties in good health.

V usage is TRBV28 and J usage is TRBJ2-4, with D unresolved. Germline V lookup: CDR1 MDHEN, CDR2 SYDVKM. Deletions cut 0 bases from V and 5 bases from J, with 11 bases between. This CDR3 comprises 15 residues. The DNA of the CDR3 is TGTGCCAGCAGTTTATGGGGGAAGTTGGAAAACATTCAGTACTTC. As protein: CASSLWGKLENIQYF. Together with reference TRBV28 and TRBJ2-4, the CDR3 gives the full variable domain: DVKVTQSSRYLVKRTGEKVFLECVQDMDHENMFWYRQDPGLGLRLIYFSYDVKMKEKGDIPEGYSVSREKKERFSLILESASTNQTSMYLCASSLWGKLENIQYFGAGTRLSVL.

DNA of the CDR3: TGTGCCAGCAGTTACGACGGGTCCTACAATGAGCAGTTCTTC. Its translation: CASSYDGSYNEQFF. The chain combines TRBV6-5 with TRBJ2-1; D not certain. The V gene lost 2 bases and the J gene lost 1 base, with 6 bases spanning the gap. The CDR3 is 14 residues long. Germline assignment: CDR1 MNHEY and CDR2 SVGAGI.

This clone was picked up many times. This specimen includes other DNA sequences encoding the same CDR3. CDR3 residues: CASREGQANEKLFF. The CDR3 DNA reads as TGTGCCAGCAGGGAGGGACAGGCTAATGAAAAACTGTTTTTT. The chain joins TRBV7-8 to TRBJ1-4; 8 bases agree with TRBD1. CDR3 length equals 14 residues. Germline CDR1 and CDR2: SGHVS and FQNEAQ. V gave up 6 bases and J gave up 3 bases; unmatched junction bases: 3.

This clone has ten or more counts. The chain joins TRBV7-3 to TRBJ1-5; D is unclear. This CDR3 comprises 14 residues. The V and J ends lost 6 bases and 6 bases respectively, with 15 bases between them. Per the germline V gene, CDR1 is SGHTA and CDR2 is FQGTGA. CDR3 amino acids: CASRPQNPSQPQHF. The CDR3 coding sequence is TGTGCCAGCAGGCCACAGAATCCAAGTCAGCCCCAGCATTTT.

This rearrangement joins TRBV5-1 to TRBJ2-7; D ambiguous. From germline, CDR1 is SGHRS and CDR2 YFSETQ. CDR3 length equals 15 residues. V shed 2 bases and J shed 6 bases, with 18 bases lying between them. The CDR3 spells CASSLQAGNIGEQYF. The CDR3 DNA follows: TGCGCCAGCAGCTTACAAGCTGGGAATATTGGCGAGCAGTACTTC.

This sequence joins TRBV4-2 and TRBJ2-5; TRBD2 aligns across 7 bases. Trimming at V came to 0 bases and at J to 2 bases, leaving 9 bases not matched to a gene. This CDR3 spans 17 amino acids. Germline V lookup: CDR1 LGHNA, CDR2 YNFKEQ. CDR3 DNA: TGTGCCAGCAGCCAAGAATATAAAACTAGCGAACAAGAGACCCAGTACTTC. It encodes CASSQEYKTSEQETQYF.

V and J are TRBV7-8 and TRBJ2-7; D may be TRBD2 (7 bases). Germline V gene sequence: CDR1 SGHVS, CDR2 FQNEAQ. V was shortened by 6 bases and J by 0 bases, with 12 bases between the two germline ends. The CDR3 runs to 14 residues. CDR3 nucleotide sequence: TGTGCCAGCAGACTAGGGGGGGCCTCCTACGAGCAGTACTTC. Amino acids: CASRLGGASYEQYF. Complete variable domain (other parts from reference TRBV7-8 and TRBJ2-7): GAGVSQSPRYKVAKRGQDVALRCDPISGHVSLFWYQQALGQGPEFLTYFQNEAQLDKSGLPSDRFFAERPEGSVSTLKIQRTQQEDSAVYLCASRLGGASYEQYFGPGTRLTVT.

The chain is built from TRBV27 and TRBJ1-2; 8 nucleotides agree with TRBD1. The V and J ends lost 6 bases and 8 bases, in that order; junction bases with no gene match: 11. The CDR3 consists of 14 residues. Per the germline V gene, CDR1 is MNHEY and CDR2 is SMNVEV (reference sequence). The CDR3 loop reads CASRPGQGAMGYTF. CDR3 sequence (DNA): TGTGCCAGCAGACCCGGACAGGGAGCTATGGGCTACACCTTC.

The count of this clone is one. This clone may be a read error of a much larger clone one base away. The same CDR3 also results from other DNA sequences found in this sample. V usage is TRBV6-1 and J usage is TRBJ2-6; D is uncertain. The CDR3 sequence is 15 residues long. Germline CDR1 MNHNS, CDR2 SASEGT. Trimming left V 2 bases short and J 0 bases short, with 5 bases between. CDR3 loop: CASSERFSGANVLTF. The CDR3, as DNA: TGTGCCAGCAGTGAACGGTTCTCTGGGGCCAACGTCCTGACTTTC.

Details on this clone: Other DNA sequences of this sample code for an identical CDR3. The V gene is TRBV5-1, the J gene TRBJ1-5; 9 bases are a match to TRBD1. Germline loops: CDR1 SGHRS, CDR2 YFSETQ. The J segment lost 6 bases and the V segment lost 4 bases, leaving 2 bases of the junction unmatched. The CDR3 sequence is 13 residues long. The CDR3 region is CASSPGQGQPQHF. DNA for the CDR3: TGCGCCAGCAGCCCGGGACAGGGTCAGCCCCAGCATTTT.

The chain links TRBV6-5 to TRBJ2-5, with 7 bases identical to TRBD2. Germline CDR1 and CDR2: MNHEY and SVGAGI. The CDR3 loop spans 15 amino acids. The junction had 6 bases not matched to a gene; V was cut back by 0 bases and J by 5 bases. The CDR3 sequence is CASSYSPAGGETQYF. DNA of the CDR3: TGTGCCAGCAGTTACTCACCCGCCGGGGGGGAGACCCAGTACTTC.

This chain connects TRBV28 to TRBJ2-7; the match to TRBD1 covers 11 bases. Germline V gene lookup returns CDR1 MDHEN and CDR2 SYDVKM. The CDR3 extends over 17 amino acids. J was trimmed by 5 bases and V by 5 bases; bases with no gene match: 14. This CDR3 is CASSLFLAPGQGDEQYF. The CDR3 bases are TGTGCCAGCAGTCTTTTCCTAGCTCCGGGACAGGGGGACGAGCAGTACTTC.

The chain links TRBV7-3 to TRBJ1-1; D ambiguous. The CDR3 totals 14 residues. V lost 5 bases and J lost 1, with 11 bases in between. CDR1 and CDR2 from the germline V gene are SGHTA and FQGTGA. Written as DNA, the CDR3 is TGTGCCAGCAGCAAGGGAAGCGGGAACACTGAAGCTTTCTTT. Amino acid sequence: CASSKGSGNTEAFF.